The clone carrying this TCR beta chain turned up a few times. Its cognate antigen is unknown. The PCR employed 60 Vbeta primers together with 13 Jbeta primers. Some clones are missing from TCRdb's copy, which holds only in-frame ones; the method was immunoSEQ multiplex PCR. The sample lists about 190,000 clones, approximately 79% occurring once. Deletions cut 2 bases from V and 1 base from J, with 11 bases between. CDR3 length: 14 residues. Germline CDR1 is GTSNPN and CDR2 is SVGIG (reference sequence). The entry originates in a study of cytomegalovirus exposure and HLA in healthy donors. Overall study results and limits: In vitro confirmation showed a few CMV-associated chains to be CMV antigen specific.

The clonotype comes from a woman younger than 30 in good health and CMV-seronegative. The sequenced sample consisted of PBMCs. The genes are TRBV30 and TRBJ1-1; unclear D gene. The CDR3 loop reads CAWSWSYGNTEAFF. For the CDR3, the DNA is TGTGCCTGGAGTTGGAGTTACGGGAACACTGAAGCTTTCTTT.